This T cell receptor (beta chain) was identified in a study of regulatory T cells in long-lasting Graves disease. General study findings and limits: Persistent patients shared more public clonotypes (2,741) than newly diagnosed patients (around 1,000).

Worth noting for this clonotype: Its antigen is as yet unknown.

Regarding time point: persistent/refractory GD, antithyroid drugs over 5 years with positive TRAb. Extracted PBMC RNA gave rise to the TCR library. Sequencing libraries for TCR beta were prepared with iRepertoire HTBI primers and Arm-PCR of CDR3 regions. TCRdb passed the multiplex PCR reads through MiXCR, listing each CDR3 protein once. The profile shows more than 300,000 distinct CDR3 sequences, 20% to 25% of them singletons. V shed 0 bases and J shed 3 bases, with 21 bases lying between them. Looked up from germline, CDR1 is LNHNV and CDR2 is YYDKDF (reference sequence). This CDR3 has 18 amino acids.

Sequences were derived from peripheral blood mononuclear cells (PBMCs), sampled when the disease was refractory, from a patient treated with antithyroid drugs. The TCR was taken from a middle-aged woman with Graves disease. The V gene is TRBV15, the J gene TRBJ2-7; TRBD2 is a possible D gene (6 bases). CDR3 in DNA: TGTGCCACCAGCAGAGATGGGGGGTCCTCGATATCTCGCTACGAGCAGTACTTC. It is translated as CATSRDGGSSISRYEQYF.